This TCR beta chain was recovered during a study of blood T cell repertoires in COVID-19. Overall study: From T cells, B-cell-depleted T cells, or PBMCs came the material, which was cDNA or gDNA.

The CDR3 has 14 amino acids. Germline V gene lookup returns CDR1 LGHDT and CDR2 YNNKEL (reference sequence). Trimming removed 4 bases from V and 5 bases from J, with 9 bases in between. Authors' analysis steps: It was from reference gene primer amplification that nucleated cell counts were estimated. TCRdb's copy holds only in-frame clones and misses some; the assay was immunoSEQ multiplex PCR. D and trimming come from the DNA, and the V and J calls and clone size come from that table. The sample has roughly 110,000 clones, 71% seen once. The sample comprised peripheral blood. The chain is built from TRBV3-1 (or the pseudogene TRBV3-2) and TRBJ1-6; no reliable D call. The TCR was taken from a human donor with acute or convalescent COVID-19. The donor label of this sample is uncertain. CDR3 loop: CASSPMSDNSPLHF. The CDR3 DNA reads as TGTGCCAGCAGCCCTATGTCGGATAATTCACCCCTCCACTTT.